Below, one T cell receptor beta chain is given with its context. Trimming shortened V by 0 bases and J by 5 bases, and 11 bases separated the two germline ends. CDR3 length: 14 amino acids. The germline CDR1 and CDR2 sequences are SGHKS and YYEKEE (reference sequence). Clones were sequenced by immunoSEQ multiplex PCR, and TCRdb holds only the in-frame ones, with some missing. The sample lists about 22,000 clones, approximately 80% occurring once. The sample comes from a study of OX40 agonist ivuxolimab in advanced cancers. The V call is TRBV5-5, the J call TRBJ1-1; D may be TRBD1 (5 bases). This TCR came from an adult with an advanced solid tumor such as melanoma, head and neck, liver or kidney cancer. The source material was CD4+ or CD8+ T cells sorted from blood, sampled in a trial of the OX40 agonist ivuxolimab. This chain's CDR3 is CASSLDGWGTEAFF. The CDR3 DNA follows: TGTGCCAGCAGCTTGGATGGGTGGGGGACTGAAGCTTTCTTT.